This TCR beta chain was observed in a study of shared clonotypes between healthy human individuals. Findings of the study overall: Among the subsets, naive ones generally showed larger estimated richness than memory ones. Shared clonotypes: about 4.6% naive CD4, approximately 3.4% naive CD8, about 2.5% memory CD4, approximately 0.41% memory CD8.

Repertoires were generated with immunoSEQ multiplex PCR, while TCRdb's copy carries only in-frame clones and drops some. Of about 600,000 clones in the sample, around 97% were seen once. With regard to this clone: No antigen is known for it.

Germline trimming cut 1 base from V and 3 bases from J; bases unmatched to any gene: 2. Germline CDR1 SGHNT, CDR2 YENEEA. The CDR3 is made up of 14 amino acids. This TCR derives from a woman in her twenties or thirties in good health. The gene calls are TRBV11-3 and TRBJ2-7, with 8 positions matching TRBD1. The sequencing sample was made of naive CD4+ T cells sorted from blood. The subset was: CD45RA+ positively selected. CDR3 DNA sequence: TGTGCCAGCAGCTTAGCGGGACAGGACTACGAGCAGTACTTC. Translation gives CASSLAGQDYEQYF. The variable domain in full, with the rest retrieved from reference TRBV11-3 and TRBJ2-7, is EAGVVQSPRYKIIEKKQPVAFWCNPISGHNTLYWYLQNLGQGPELLIRYENEEAVDDSQLPKDRFSAERLKGVDSTLKIQPAELGDSAVYLCASSLAGQDYEQYFGPGTRLTVT.